This T cell receptor (beta chain) was sequenced in a study of T cell responses to AZD1222 COVID-19 vaccine. Germline V gene lookup returns CDR1 MDHEN and CDR2 SYDVKM. Trimming pared 2 bases from V and 6 bases from J, leaving 16 bases between. The CDR3 is 15 amino acids. Notes on this clone: Its matching antigen is unknown.

General study results and limits: An increase in Spike-specific TCR breadth and depth was observed after two AZD1222 doses. Just a handful of AZD1222 recipients were seropositive at baseline.

Clones were read by immunoSEQ multiplex PCR, and TCRdb kept only the in-frame ones, dropping some. The sample lists about 120,000 clones; around 93% were seen once. The V call is TRBV28, the J call TRBJ1-2, with D possibly being TRBD1 (5 bases). This TCR was sampled from an adult in good health. The sequences come from peripheral blood, collected on day 0 of AZD1222 vaccination. In DNA form, the CDR3 reads TGTGCCAGCAGTTTAGGTTGGGGAATCAGGGATGGCTACACCTTC. It yields the protein CASSLGWGIRDGYTF.